A selection of T cell receptor beta chains follows, all from one sample in a study of regulatory T cells in long-lasting Graves disease. TCRdb itself ran the multiplex PCR reads through MiXCR, one entry per CDR3 protein. Found here are about 290,000 distinct CDR3 sequences, roughly 21% of them singletons; the top ten hold around 50%. Sequencing was performed on peripheral blood mononuclear cells (PBMCs), taken when the disease was refractory, from a patient treated with antithyroid drugs. All receptors derive from a female donor with Graves disease. CDR3s include the opening cysteine and the closing phenylalanine or tryptophan. The D gene is left open where the match is weak.

TRBJ2-5	.	TRBV7-3	CASSEIDGETQYF
TRBJ1-1	.	TRBV3-1	CASAQGDYTEAFF
TRBJ1-2	TRBD1	TRBV6-1	CASTTGQRGYTF
TRBJ2-7	.	TRBV25-1	CASSDPGQPQGEQYF
TRBJ2-7	TRBD2	TRBV5-4	CASSLYRGSSHEQYF
TRBJ2-6	.	TRBV10-3	CAMRAAGSGANVLTF
TRBJ2-2	TRBD2	TRBV11-2	CATAAGGPANTGELFF
TRBJ2-7	TRBD1	TRBV6-1	CASRTGTGPHEQYF
TRBJ1-2	.	TRBV15	CATSRGGVNYGYTF
TRBJ1-2	.	TRBV28	CASSSQGYGYTF
TRBJ1-5	.	TRBV30	CAWRGGFNQPQHF
TRBJ2-4	.	TRBV11-2	CASSQEPSRDIQYF
TRBJ2-5	TRBD1	TRBV7-9	CASLGQGGQETQYF
TRBJ1-2	.	TRBV30	CAWSLWETGYGYTF
TRBJ1-1	.	TRBV28	CASSASSEAFF
TRBJ1-1	.	TRBV6-1	CASSRSPGTGTEAFF